The 9 T cell receptor beta chains listed next were all sequenced from one sample in a study of T cell responses to AZD1222 COVID-19 vaccine. This table comes from immunoSEQ multiplex PCR, and its TCRdb copy is limited to in-frame clones, with some not included. This sample carries fewer than 140,000 clones, roughly nine tenths of them seen once, and the ten largest clones take over 4.5%. The material was peripheral blood, obtained on day 0 of AZD1222 vaccination. Receptor source: an adult in good health.

J is TRBJ1-2 and V is TRBV29-1; D not certain. This CDR3 is built from 11 residues. V gave up 5 bases and J gave up 2 bases, with 6 bases separating them. Looked up from germline, CDR1 is SQVTM and CDR2 is ANQGSEA. CDR3 DNA: TGCAGCGTTAACGGGAACTATGGCTACACCTTC. The encoded protein is CSVNGNYGYTF.

The chain uses TRBV4-1 and TRBJ2-3; TRBD2 aligns across 16 bases. This CDR3 has 17 amino acids. Germline lookup yields CDR1 MGHRA and CDR2 YSYEKL. V shed 0 bases and J 5 bases; nucleotides not matched to a gene: 2. The CDR3 loop is CASSQEGLAGGEDTQYF. The CDR3 nucleotides are TGCGCCAGCAGCCAAGAGGGACTAGCGGGAGGGGAAGATACGCAGTATTTT.

This chain connects TRBV6-2 or TRBV6-3 to TRBJ2-7, with 8 bases lining up with TRBD1. In germline, CDR1 is MNHEY, CDR2 SVGEGT. The CDR3 extends over 14 amino acids. The ends lost 4 bases at V and 6 bases at J; junction bases unmatched: 8. CDR3 DNA: TGTGCCAGCAGTTCTCCCAGGGGGCGCGGCGAGCAGTACTTC. Encoded protein: CASSSPRGRGEQYF.

The chain employs TRBV11-2 and TRBJ1-3, with D unclear. Trimming removed 4 bases at V and 2 bases at J, with 3 bases between. The CDR3 is 12 residues long. Germline V gene data show CDR1 as SGHAT and CDR2 as FQNNGV. The chain's CDR3 is CASSSAGNTIYF. DNA of the CDR3: TGTGCCAGCAGCTCAGCTGGAAACACCATATATTTT.

The rearrangement uses TRBV6-6 and TRBJ1-1, with 7 bases matching TRBD1. After removal of 1 base from V and 0 bases from J, the junction contained 5 bases not matched to a gene. The CDR3 totals 16 residues. Germline V gene lookup returns CDR1 MNHNY and CDR2 SVGAGI (reference sequence). CDR3 sequence: CASSYFYRGLNTEAFF. The CDR3 DNA sequence: TGTGCCAGCAGTTACTTTTACAGGGGACTGAACACTGAAGCTTTCTTT.

V gene TRBV25-1 combines with J gene TRBJ1-2; TRBD1 agrees at 12 bases. The CDR3 loop spans 14 amino acids. Germline values: CDR1 MGHDK, CDR2 SYGVNS. The junction had 5 bases not matched to a gene; V was cut back by 6 bases and J by 6 bases. CDR3 bases: TGTGCCAGCAGAACCGGGACAGGGGGCCATGGCTACACCTTC. It specifies CASRTGTGGHGYTF.

CDR3 in DNA: TGTGCCAGCAGCTCATTCAATGAGCAGTTCTTC. Translated, it gives CASSSFNEQFF. The rearrangement joins TRBV7-9 to TRBJ2-1, with no clear D. The CDR3 loop spans 11 amino acids. V lost 4 bases and J lost 6, with 4 bases in between. Per the germline V gene, CDR1 is SEHNR and CDR2 is FQNEAQ (reference sequence).

V usage is TRBV7-9 and J usage is TRBJ2-1; no reliable D call. CDR3 length: 11 residues. Trimming left V 5 bases short and J 9 bases short, with 8 bases between. Germline loops: CDR1 SEHNR, CDR2 FQNEAQ (reference sequence). The CDR3 DNA sequence: TGTGCCAGCAGCCCAGACGTTGAGCAGTTCTTC. Translation: CASSPDVEQFF.

The genes are TRBV4-1 and TRBJ1-1; D is undetermined. Germline V gene lookup returns CDR1 MGHRA and CDR2 YSYEKL. This CDR3 region has 13 residues. Trimming stripped 1 base from V and 1 base from J, with 4 bases between. CDR3 in amino acids: CASSQAANTEAFF. The DNA for the CDR3 is TGCGCCAGCAGCCAAGCCGCGAACACTGAAGCTTTCTTT.